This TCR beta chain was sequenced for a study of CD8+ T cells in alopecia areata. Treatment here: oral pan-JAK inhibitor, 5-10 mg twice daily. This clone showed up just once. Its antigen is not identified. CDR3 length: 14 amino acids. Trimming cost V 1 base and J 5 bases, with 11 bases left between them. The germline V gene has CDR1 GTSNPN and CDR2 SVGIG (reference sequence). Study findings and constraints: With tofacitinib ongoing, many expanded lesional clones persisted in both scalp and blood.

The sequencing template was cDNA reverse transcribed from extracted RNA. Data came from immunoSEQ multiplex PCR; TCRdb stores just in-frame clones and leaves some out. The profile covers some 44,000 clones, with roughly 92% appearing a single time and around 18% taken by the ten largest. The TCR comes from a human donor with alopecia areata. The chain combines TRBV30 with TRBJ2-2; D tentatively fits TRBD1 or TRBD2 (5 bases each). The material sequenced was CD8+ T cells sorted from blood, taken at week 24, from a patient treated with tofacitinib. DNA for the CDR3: TGTGCCTGGAGTGCCGGGACCGAAACCGGGGAGCTGTTTTTT. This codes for CAWSAGTETGELFF.